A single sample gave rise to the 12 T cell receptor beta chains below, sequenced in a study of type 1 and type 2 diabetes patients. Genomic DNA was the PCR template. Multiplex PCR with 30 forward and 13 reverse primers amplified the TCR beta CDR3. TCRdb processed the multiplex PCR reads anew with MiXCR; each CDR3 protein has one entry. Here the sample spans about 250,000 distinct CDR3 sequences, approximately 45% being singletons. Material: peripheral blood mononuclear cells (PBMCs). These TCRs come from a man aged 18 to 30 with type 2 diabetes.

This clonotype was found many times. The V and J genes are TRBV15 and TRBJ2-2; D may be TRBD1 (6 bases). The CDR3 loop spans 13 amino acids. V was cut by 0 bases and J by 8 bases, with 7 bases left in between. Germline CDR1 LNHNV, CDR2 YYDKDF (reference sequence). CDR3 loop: CATSRDTGGELFF. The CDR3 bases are TGTGCCACCAGCAGAGACACAGGGGGGGAGCTGTTTTTT.

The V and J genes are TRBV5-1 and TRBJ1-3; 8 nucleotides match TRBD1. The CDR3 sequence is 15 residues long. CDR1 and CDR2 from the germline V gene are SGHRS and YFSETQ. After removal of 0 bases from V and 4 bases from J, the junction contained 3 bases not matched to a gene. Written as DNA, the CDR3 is TGCGCCAGCAGCTTGGGGACAGGGTCGGGAAACACCATATATTTT. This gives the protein CASSLGTGSGNTIYF.

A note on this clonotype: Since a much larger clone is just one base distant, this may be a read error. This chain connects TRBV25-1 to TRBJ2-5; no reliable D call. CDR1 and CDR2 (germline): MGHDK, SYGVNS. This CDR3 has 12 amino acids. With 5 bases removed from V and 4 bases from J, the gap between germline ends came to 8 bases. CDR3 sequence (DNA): TGTGCCAGCAGTTTATTCGGAGAGACCCAGTACTTC. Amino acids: CASSLFGETQYF.

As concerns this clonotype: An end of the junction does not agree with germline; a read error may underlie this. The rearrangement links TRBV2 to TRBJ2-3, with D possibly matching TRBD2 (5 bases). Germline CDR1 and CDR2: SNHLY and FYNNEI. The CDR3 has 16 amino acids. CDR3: CASSPLVALPTDTQYF. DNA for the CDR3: TGTGCCAGCAGTCCACTAGTAGCGCTACCCACAGACACGCAGTATTTT. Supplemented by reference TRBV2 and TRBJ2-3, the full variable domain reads EPEVTQTPSHQVTQMGQEVILRCVPISNHLYFYWYRQILGQKVEFLVSFYNNEISEKSEIFDDQFSVERPDGSNFTLKIRSTKLEDSAMYFCASSPLVALPTDTQYFGPGTRLTVL.

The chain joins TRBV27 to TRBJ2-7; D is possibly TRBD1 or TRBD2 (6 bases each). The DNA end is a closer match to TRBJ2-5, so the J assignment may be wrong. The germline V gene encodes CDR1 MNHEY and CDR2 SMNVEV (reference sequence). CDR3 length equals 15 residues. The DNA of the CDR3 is TGTGCCAGCAGTTTTAAGGGACGGAGGGGGGAGACCCAGTACTTC. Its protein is CASSFKGRRGETQYF.

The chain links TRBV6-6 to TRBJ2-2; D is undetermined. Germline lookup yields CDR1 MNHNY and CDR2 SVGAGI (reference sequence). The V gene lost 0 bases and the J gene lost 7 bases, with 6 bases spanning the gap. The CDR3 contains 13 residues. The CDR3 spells CASSYSAGGELFF. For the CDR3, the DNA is TGTGCCAGCAGTTACTCGGCCGGCGGGGAGCTGTTTTTT.

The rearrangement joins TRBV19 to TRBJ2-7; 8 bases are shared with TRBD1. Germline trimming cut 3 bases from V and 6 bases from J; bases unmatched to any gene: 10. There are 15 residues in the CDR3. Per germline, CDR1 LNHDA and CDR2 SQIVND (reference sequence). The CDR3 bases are TGTGCCAGTAGTATGGGCGTACAGGGGGGCGGCGAGCAGTACTTC. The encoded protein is CASSMGVQGGGEQYF.

This chain's CDR3 is CASSPGQTYYEQYF. The CDR3 DNA sequence: TGTGCCAGTAGCCCGGGACAGACATACTACGAGCAGTACTTC. The chain recombines TRBV7-9 with TRBJ2-7; 7 bases line up with TRBD1. Germline V CDR1 and CDR2: SEHNR, FQNEAQ (reference sequence). V was pared by 9 bases and J by 3 bases, with 11 bases of the junction left unmatched. This CDR3 has 14 residues.

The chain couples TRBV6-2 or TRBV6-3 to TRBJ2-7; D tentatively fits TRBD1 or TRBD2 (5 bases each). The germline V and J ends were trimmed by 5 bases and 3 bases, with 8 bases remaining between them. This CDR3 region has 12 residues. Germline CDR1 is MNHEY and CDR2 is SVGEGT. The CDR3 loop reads CASSGAGYEQYF. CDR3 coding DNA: TGTGCCAGCAGTGGGGCGGGCTACGAGCAGTACTTC.

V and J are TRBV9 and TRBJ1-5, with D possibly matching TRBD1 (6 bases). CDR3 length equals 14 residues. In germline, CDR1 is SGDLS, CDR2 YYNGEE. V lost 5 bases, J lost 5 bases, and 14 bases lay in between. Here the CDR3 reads CASRVDRYYQPQHF. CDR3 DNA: TGTGCCAGCAGAGTCGACAGGTACTATCAGCCCCAGCATTTT.

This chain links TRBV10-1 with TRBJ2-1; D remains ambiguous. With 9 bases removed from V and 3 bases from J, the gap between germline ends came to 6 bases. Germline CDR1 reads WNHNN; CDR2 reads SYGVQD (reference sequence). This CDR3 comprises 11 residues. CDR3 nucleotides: TGCGCCAGTAACAACTACAATGAGCAGTTCTTC. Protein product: CASNNYNEQFF.

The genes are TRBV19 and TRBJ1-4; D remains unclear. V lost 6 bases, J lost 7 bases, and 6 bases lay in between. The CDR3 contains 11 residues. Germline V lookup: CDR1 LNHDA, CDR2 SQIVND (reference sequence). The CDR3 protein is CASRFREKLFF. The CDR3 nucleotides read TGTGCCAGTAGGTTCCGTGAAAAACTGTTTTTT.